This T cell receptor beta chain was observed in a study of blood T cells in healthy people across ages. Study outcomes and limitations: A strong correlation was found between TCR beta diversity and the percentage of naive T cells. The long-lived group displayed more naive CD4+ cells, plus higher diversity, than the aged donors did.

As to this clonotype: What it recognizes is unknown.

V lost 6 bases to trimming and J lost 1 base, with 12 bases between them. Per the germline V gene, CDR1 is SEHNR and CDR2 is FQNEAQ (reference sequence). The CDR3 consists of 14 residues. The authors ran a second PCR of roughly 6 to 11 cycles using a sample-barcoded 5' primer and a J-beta primer mix. TCRdb called the 5' RACE reads again in MiXCR, with one record for every CDR3 protein. Altogether some 1.5 million distinct CDR3 sequences are present, approximately 43% being singletons, with the ten largest covering approximately 4%. The clonotype was recovered from a woman aged 18-29 years in good health. V usage is TRBV7-9 and J usage is TRBJ1-1; D is ambiguous. The material sequenced was blood. The CDR3 DNA reads TGTGCCAGCAGTGCCCTGACCGAGAACACTGAAGCTTTCTTT. This sequence encodes CASSALTENTEAFF.